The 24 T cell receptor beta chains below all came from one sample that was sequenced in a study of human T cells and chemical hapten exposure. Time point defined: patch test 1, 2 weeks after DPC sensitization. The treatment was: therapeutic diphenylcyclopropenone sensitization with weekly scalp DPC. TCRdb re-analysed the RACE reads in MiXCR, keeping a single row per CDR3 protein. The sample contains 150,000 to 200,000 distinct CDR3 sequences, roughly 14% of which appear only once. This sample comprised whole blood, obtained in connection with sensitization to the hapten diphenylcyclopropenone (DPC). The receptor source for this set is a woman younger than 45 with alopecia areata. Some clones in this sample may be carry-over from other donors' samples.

The CDR3 nucleotides are TGTGCCAGCAGCCTCTCCAAGGACACTGAAGCTTTCTTT. It translates to CASSLSKDTEAFF. This chain connects TRBV14 to TRBJ1-1; D not certain. Germline-derived CDR1 and CDR2 are SGHDN and FVKESK. This CDR3 spans 13 amino acids. V lost 4 bases and J 3 bases, leaving 9 bases between the germline ends. Variable domain in full (rest from reference TRBV14 and TRBJ1-1): EAGVTQFPSHSVIEKGQTVTLRCDPISGHDNLYWYRRVMGKEIKFLLHFVKESKQDESGMPNNRFLAERTGGTYSTLKVQPAELEDSGVYFCASSLSKDTEAFFGQGTRLTVV.

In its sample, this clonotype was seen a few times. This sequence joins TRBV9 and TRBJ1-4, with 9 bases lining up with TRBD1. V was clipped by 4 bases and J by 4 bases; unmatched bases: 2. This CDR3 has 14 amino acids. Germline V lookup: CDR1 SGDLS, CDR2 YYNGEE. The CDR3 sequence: CASSRTGDNEKLFF. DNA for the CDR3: TGTGCCAGCAGCCGGACAGGGGATAATGAAAAACTGTTTTTT.

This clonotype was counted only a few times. CDR3 in amino acids: CSTGSSYGYTF. In DNA form, the CDR3 reads TGCAGCACCGGGTCCTCCTATGGCTACACCTTC. The chain joins TRBV29-1 to TRBJ1-2; D is uncertain. Germline V gives CDR1 SQVTM, CDR2 ANQGSEA. V gave up 8 bases and J gave up 4 bases, with 11 bases separating them. The CDR3 spans 11 residues.

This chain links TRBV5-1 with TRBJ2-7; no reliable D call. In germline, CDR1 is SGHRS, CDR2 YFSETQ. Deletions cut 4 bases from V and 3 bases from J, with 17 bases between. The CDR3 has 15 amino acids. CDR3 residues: CASSRGQVSSYEQYF. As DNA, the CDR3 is TGCGCCAGCAGCCGCGGCCAGGTCAGCAGCTACGAGCAGTACTTC.

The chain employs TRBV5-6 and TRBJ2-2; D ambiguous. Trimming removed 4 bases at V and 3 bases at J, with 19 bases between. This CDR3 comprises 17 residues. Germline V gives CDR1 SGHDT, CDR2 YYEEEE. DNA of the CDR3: TGTGCCAGCAGCCGGGTCGAGTCACGAGCCTACACCGGGGAGCTGTTTTTT. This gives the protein CASSRVESRAYTGELFF. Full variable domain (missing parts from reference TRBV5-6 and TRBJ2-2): DAGVTQSPTHLIKTRGQQVTLRCSPKSGHDTVSWYQQALGQGPQFIFQYYEEEERQRGNFPDRFSGHQFPNYSSELNVNALLLGDSALYLCASSRVESRAYTGELFFGEGSRLTVL.

CDR3 protein: CASSQAAGSYNEQFF. The CDR3 DNA is TGTGCCAGCAGCCAAGCGGCAGGGAGTTACAATGAGCAGTTCTTC. The rearrangement joins TRBV3-1 to TRBJ2-1; either TRBD1 or TRBD2 may supply D (5 bases each). Germline-derived CDR1 and CDR2 are LGHDT and YNNKEL (reference sequence). V gave up 1 base and J gave up 4 bases, with 11 bases separating them. The CDR3 is 15 residues long.

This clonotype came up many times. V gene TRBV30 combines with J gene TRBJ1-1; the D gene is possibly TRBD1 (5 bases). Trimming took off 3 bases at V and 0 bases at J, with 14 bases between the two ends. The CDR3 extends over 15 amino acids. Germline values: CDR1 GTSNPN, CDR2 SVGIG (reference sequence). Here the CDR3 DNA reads TGTGCCTGGAGCCGTGCAGGAGGGGTGAACACTGAAGCTTTCTTT. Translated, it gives CAWSRAGGVNTEAFF.

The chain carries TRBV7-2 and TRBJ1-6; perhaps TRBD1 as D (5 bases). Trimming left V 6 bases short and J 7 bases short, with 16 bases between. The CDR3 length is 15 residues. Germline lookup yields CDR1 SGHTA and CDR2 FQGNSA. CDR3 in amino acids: CASRPGGAGNSPLHF. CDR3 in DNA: TGTGCCAGCAGACCGGGAGGGGCGGGGAATTCACCCCTCCACTTT.

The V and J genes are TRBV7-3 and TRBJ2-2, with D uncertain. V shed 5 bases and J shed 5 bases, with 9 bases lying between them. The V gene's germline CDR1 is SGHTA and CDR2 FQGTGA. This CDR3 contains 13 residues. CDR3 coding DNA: TGTGCCAGCAGCCCTCGGACGACCGGGGAGCTGTTTTTT. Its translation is CASSPRTTGELFF.

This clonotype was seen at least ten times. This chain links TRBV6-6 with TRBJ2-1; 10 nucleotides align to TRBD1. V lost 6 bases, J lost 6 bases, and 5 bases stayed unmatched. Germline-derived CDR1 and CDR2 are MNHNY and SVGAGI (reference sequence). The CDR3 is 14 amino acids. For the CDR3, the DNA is TGTGCCAGCAGACCCCGGACAGGGGGCAATGAGCAGTTCTTC. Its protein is CASRPRTGGNEQFF.

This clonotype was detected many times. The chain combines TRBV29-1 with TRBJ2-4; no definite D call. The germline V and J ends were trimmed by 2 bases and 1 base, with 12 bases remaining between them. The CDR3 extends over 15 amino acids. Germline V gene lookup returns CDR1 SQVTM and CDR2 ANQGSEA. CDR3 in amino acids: CSVELPIVAKNIQYF. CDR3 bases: TGCAGCGTTGAACTCCCGATAGTGGCCAAAAACATTCAGTACTTC. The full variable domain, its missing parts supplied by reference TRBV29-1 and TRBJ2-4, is SAVISQKPSRDICQRGTSLTIQCQVDSQVTMMFWYRQQPGQSLTLIATANQGSEATYESGFVIDKFPISRPNLTFSTLTVSNMSPEDSSIYLCSVELPIVAKNIQYFGAGTRLSVL.

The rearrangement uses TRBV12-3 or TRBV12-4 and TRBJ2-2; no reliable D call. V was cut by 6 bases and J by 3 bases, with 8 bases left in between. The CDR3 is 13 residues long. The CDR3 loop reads CASSQIYTGELFF. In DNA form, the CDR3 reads TGTGCCAGCAGCCAGATTTACACCGGGGAGCTGTTTTTT.

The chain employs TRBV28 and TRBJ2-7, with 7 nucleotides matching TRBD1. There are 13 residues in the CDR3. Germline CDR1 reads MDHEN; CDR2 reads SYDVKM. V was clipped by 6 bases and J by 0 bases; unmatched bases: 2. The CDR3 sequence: CASRTGSSYEQYF. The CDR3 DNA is TGTGCCAGCAGGACAGGGAGCTCCTACGAGCAGTACTTC. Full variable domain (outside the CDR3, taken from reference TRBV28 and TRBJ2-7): DVKVTQSSRYLVKRTGEKVFLECVQDMDHENMFWYRQDPGLGLRLIYFSYDVKMKEKGDIPEGYSVSREKKERFSLILESASTNQTSMYLCASRTGSSYEQYFGPGTRLTVT.

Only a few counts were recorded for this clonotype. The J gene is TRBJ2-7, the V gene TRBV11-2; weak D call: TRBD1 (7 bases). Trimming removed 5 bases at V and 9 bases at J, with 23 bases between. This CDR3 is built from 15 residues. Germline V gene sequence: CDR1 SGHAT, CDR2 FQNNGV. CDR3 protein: CASSTARTQGGGQYF. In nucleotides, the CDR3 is TGTGCCAGCAGCACCGCGCGGACCCAGGGGGGAGGGCAGTACTTC.

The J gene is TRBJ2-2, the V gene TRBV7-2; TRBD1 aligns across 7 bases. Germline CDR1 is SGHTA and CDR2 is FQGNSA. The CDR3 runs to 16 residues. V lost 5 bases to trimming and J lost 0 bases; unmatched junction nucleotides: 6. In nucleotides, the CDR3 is TGTGCCAGCAGCCCCCGACAGGGCTCGAACACCGGGGAGCTGTTTTTT. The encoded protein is CASSPRQGSNTGELFF.

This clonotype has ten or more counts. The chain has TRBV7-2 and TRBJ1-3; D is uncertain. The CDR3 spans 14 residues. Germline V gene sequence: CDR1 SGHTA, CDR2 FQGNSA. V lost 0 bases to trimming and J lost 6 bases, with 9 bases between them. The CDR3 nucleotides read TGTGCCAGCAGCTTAGCGCAGGCGGAAAACACCATATATTTT. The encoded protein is CASSLAQAENTIYF.

The CDR3 reads CASGFLAAMETQYF. For the CDR3, the DNA is TGTGCTAGTGGTTTTTTAGCGGCGATGGAGACCCAGTACTTC. The chain employs TRBV12-5 and TRBJ2-5, with D perhaps matching TRBD2 (6 bases). Germline V CDR1 and CDR2: LGHNT, FRNRAP. CDR3 length: 14 residues. V was pared by 3 bases and J by 5 bases, with 13 bases between.

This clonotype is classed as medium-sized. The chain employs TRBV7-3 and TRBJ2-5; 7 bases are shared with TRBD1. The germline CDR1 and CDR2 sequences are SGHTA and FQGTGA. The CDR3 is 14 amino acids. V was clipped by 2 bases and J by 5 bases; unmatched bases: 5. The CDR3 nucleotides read TGTGCCAGCAGCTTAGTAGGGGGCGTGGAGACCCAGTACTTC. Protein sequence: CASSLVGGVETQYF.

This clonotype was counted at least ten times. This chain's CDR3 is CAISQAGVSETQYF. The CDR3 bases are TGTGCCATCAGCCAAGCGGGAGTCAGTGAGACCCAGTACTTC. This chain uses TRBV10-3 with TRBJ2-5, with 8 bases matching TRBD2. The germline CDR1 and CDR2 sequences are ENHRY and SYGVKD. CDR3 size: 14 residues. V lost 6 bases and J lost 5; bases outside the gene matches: 8.

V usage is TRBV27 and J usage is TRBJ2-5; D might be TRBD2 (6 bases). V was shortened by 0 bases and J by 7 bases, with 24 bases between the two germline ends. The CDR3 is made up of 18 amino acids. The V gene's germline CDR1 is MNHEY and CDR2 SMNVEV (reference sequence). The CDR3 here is CASSLSPGGTQKGVTQYF. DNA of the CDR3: TGTGCCAGCAGTTTATCGCCTGGAGGGACTCAGAAAGGGGTGACCCAGTACTTC.

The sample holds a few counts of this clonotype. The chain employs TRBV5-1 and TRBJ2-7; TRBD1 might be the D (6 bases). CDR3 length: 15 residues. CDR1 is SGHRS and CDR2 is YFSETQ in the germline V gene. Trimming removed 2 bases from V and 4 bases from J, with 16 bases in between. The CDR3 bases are TGCGCCAGCAGCTTAGCATCAGGGGCAGGATACGAGCAGTACTTC. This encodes CASSLASGAGYEQYF.

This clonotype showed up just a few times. CDR3 sequence (DNA): TGTGCCAGCAGTTACTCATCAGGGCCCGGTGGAAACACCATATATTTT. Its protein is CASSYSSGPGGNTIYF. The chain carries TRBV6-5 and TRBJ1-3; possibly TRBD1 for D (5 bases). V shed 0 bases and J shed 3 bases, with 12 bases lying between them. Looked up from germline, CDR1 is MNHEY and CDR2 is SVGAGI. CDR3 length equals 16 residues.

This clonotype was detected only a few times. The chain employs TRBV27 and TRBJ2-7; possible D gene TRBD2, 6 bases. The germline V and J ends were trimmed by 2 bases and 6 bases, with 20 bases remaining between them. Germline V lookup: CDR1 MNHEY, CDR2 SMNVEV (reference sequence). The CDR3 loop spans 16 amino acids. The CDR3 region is CASSLKASAKTGEQYF. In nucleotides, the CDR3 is TGTGCCAGCAGTTTAAAGGCTAGCGCAAAGACGGGCGAGCAGTACTTC.

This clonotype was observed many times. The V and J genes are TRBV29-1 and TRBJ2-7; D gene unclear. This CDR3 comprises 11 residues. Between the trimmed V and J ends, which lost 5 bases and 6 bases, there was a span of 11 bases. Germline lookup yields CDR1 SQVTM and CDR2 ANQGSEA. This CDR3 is CSVSVTGEQYF. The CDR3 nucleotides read TGCAGCGTTTCGGTCACGGGCGAGCAGTACTTC.